This TCR beta chain was documented in a study of blood T cell repertoires in COVID-19. About the research overall: Samples of COVID-19 (acute and convalescent) were obtained from the United States, Italy and Spain.

Per the study methods: By means of reference gene primer amplification, nucleated cell counts were estimated. Data came from immunoSEQ multiplex PCR; TCRdb stores just in-frame clones and leaves some out. That table furnishes V, J and clone size, whereas the DNA furnished D and trimming. The table shows some 140,000 clones, with around 82% occurring only once. Participant age was 18 to 89 years, and participants resided in about two dozen US areas. With respect to this clone: The junction shows a germline mismatch at one end, possibly a read error.

Sequencing was done on a sample of PBMCs or T cells enriched from blood (not recorded which). This receptor was taken from a man aged 35 to 55 with acute COVID-19.

The CDR3 DNA sequence: TGTGCCGTCAGACGGAGCCGCCTCCGACCGGATAATTCACCCCTCCACTTT. Protein sequence: CAVRRSRLRPDNSPLHF. The gene calls are TRBV10-3 and TRBJ1-6; D is unresolved. From germline, CDR1 is ENHRY and CDR2 SYGVKD. The CDR3 covers 17 residues.